This T cell receptor (beta chain) originates from a study of blood T cell repertoires in COVID-19. The CDR3 is 16 amino acids. Germline lookup yields CDR1 SGHRS and CDR2 YFSETQ. V dropped 0 bases and J dropped 4 bases, with 16 bases sitting between them. Original data processing: The authors estimated nucleated cell counts from reference gene primer amplification. Data came from immunoSEQ multiplex PCR; TCRdb stores just in-frame clones and leaves some out. V and J calls and clone size follow that table, whereas D and trimming were derived from the DNA. The table lists about 350,000 clones, approximately 89% of them singletons.

This receptor was obtained from a woman aged 55-69 years with COVID-19, enrolled during active disease. The chain uses TRBV5-1 and TRBJ1-1; tentative D call: TRBD1 (5 bases). Sequenced input: peripheral blood. The CDR3 DNA reads TGCGCCAGCAGCTTGGGGCCGCAGGGCGTCGGCACTGAAGCTTTCTTT. It yields the protein CASSLGPQGVGTEAFF. Together with reference TRBV5-1 and TRBJ1-1, the CDR3 gives the full variable domain: KAGVTQTPRYLIKTRGQQVTLSCSPISGHRSVSWYQQTPGQGLQFLFEYFSETQRNKGNFPGRFSGRQFSNSRSEMNVSTLELGDSALYLCASSLGPQGVGTEAFFGQGTRLTVV.